This TCR beta chain was observed in a study of blood T cells in healthy people across ages. At the level of the study: Capture by template switching was about one barcoded beta molecule per two T cells.

V lost 2 bases and J 1 base, leaving 12 bases between the germline ends. Germline assignment: CDR1 SGHTA and CDR2 FQGNSA. The CDR3 runs 16 residues. A sample-barcoded 5' primer and a J-beta primer mix were used in a second PCR of about 7 to 11 cycles. TCRdb reanalysed the 5' RACE reads using MiXCR and keeps one entry per CDR3 protein. The repertoire has about 1.4 million distinct CDR3 sequences, approximately 60% of them found once; the top ten carry 5% to 7%. With regard to this clonotype: Its target is not known.

Study-level findings and limits: Without sorted subsets, naive and antigen-experienced compartments could not be conclusively compared. Roughly linear age-related decline in beta diversity appeared, significant by age around 40. When set beside aged donors, long-lived donors presented more naive CD4+ cells and higher diversity.

Specimen: blood. This TCR was recovered from a man aged 18 to 29 in good health. This rearrangement joins TRBV7-2 to TRBJ2-1; D is perhaps TRBD2 (6 bases). CDR3 nucleotides: TGTGCCAGCAGCTTAACGGGAGATGATTCCTACAATGAGCAGTTCTTC. It is translated as CASSLTGDDSYNEQFF.